These 10 T cell receptor beta chains were all obtained from the same sample, sequenced in a study of blood T cells in healthy people across ages. Alongside a J-beta primer mix, a sample-barcoded 5' primer served in a second PCR lasting roughly 7 to 11 cycles. Each CDR3 protein gets one entry after TCRdb re-called the 5' RACE reads with MiXCR. The repertoire holds about a million distinct CDR3 sequences, under 40% seen once, with 10% to 15% in the top ten. Sequencing used blood. Receptors originate from a man between 18 and 35 years old in good health.

This clonotype was observed a few times. This may be a read error, as it is one base from a much larger clone. This sequence joins TRBV29-1 and TRBJ2-7; TRBD1 matches at 8 bases. Trimming took 8 bases from V and 7 from J; bases not matched to a gene: 7. Germline lookup yields CDR1 SQVTM and CDR2 ANQGSEA. The CDR3 runs to 11 residues. CDR3 sequence reads: CSPGQGAEQYF. CDR3 DNA sequence: TGCAGCCCCGGACAGGGCGCTGAGCAGTACTTC.

Notes on this clonotype: With a much larger clone just one base away, this may be a read error. The chain is built from TRBV5-1 and TRBJ2-1, with a weak D call TRBD1 (5 bases). CDR3 length: 16 amino acids. Germline lookup yields CDR1 SGHRS and CDR2 YFSETQ. The V end lost 0 bases, the J end lost 1 base, and 11 bases lay between the germline ends. This chain's CDR3 is CASSLGYRTSYNEQFF. CDR3 nucleotide sequence: TGCGCCAGCAGCTTGGGATACAGGACATCCTACAATGAGCAGTTCTTC.

This clonotype was recorded once. At one of its ends the junction is not consistent with the germline gene, which may arise from a read error. V gene TRBV6-1 combines with J gene TRBJ1-6; D uncertain. The CDR3 totals 16 residues. The germline CDR1 and CDR2 sequences are MNHNS and SASEGT. The DNA for the CDR3 is TGTGCCAGCAGTGAAGGGGGTTACTCCTATAATTCACCCCCCCACTTT. Translating gives CASSEGGYSYNSPPHF.

The table lists this clonotype with many counts. The gene calls are TRBV24-1 and TRBJ2-1, with D possibly being TRBD1 (6 bases). The V end was cut by 2 bases, the J end by 7 bases, with 11 bases between. The CDR3 is 14 amino acids. Germline lookup yields CDR1 KGHDR and CDR2 SFDVKD. In DNA, the CDR3 is TGTGCCACCAGTGATTCGGACAGAGCTAATGAGCAGTTCTTC. It yields the protein CATSDSDRANEQFF.

This clonotype was detected a few times. This sequence joins TRBV20-1 and TRBJ2-1; D remains unclear. Germline V gene data show CDR1 as DFQATT and CDR2 as SNEGSKA (reference sequence). Between the trimmed V and J ends, which lost 3 bases and 6 bases, there was a span of 15 bases. The CDR3 is 14 residues long. The CDR3 nucleotides read TGCAGTGCTAGCTACTCCCTAGGAAGCAATGAGCAGTTCTTC. This translates into CSASYSLGSNEQFF.

The J gene is TRBJ1-1, the V gene TRBV20-1; D unclear. Germline CDR1 reads DFQATT; CDR2 reads SNEGSKA (reference sequence). The CDR3 runs to 14 residues. V was pared by 0 bases and J by 1 base, with 9 bases between. CDR3 nucleotide sequence: TGCAGTGCTAGAGAGCAGCCCAGGAACACTGAAGCTTTCTTT. It is translated as CSAREQPRNTEAFF.

The chain couples TRBV10-3 to TRBJ1-1; no firm D call. The CDR3 is made up of 15 amino acids. Trimming left V 0 bases short and J 1 base short, with 9 bases between. The V gene's germline CDR1 is ENHRY and CDR2 SYGVKD. The CDR3 here is CAISESRAGNTEAFF. CDR3 bases: TGTGCCATCAGTGAGTCTAGGGCAGGGAACACTGAAGCTTTCTTT.

This chain connects TRBV27 to TRBJ1-2; 9 nucleotides agree with TRBD1. The CDR3 spans 17 residues. Trimming at V came to 0 bases and at J to 7 bases, leaving 12 bases not matched to a gene. Per the germline V gene, CDR1 is MNHEY and CDR2 is SMNVEV (reference sequence). Here the CDR3 reads CASSLSERTGGVFGYTF. The CDR3, as DNA: TGTGCCAGCAGTTTATCGGAGAGAACAGGGGGCGTTTTTGGCTACACCTTC.

About this clonotype itself: This may stem from a read error, because a much larger clone lies one nucleotide away. This chain connects TRBV15 to TRBJ2-2; D is unclear. In germline, CDR1 is LNHNV, CDR2 YYDKDF (reference sequence). The CDR3 is 14 amino acids. V was clipped by 6 bases and J by 3 bases, with 11 bases between them. The CDR3 loop is CATRWGMDTGELFF. DNA of the CDR3: TGTGCCACCAGATGGGGAATGGACACCGGGGAGCTGTTTTTT. Using reference TRBV15 and TRBJ2-2 for the parts outside the CDR3, the full variable domain is DAMVIQNPRYQVTQFGKPVTLSCSQTLNHNVMYWYQQKSSQAPKLLFHYYDKDFNNEADTPDNFQSRRPNTSFCFLDIRSPGLGDTAMYLCATRWGMDTGELFFGEGSRLTVL.

V usage is TRBV7-9 and J usage is TRBJ1-1; D is perhaps TRBD1 (6 bases). CDR1 and CDR2 from the germline V gene are SEHNR and FQNEAQ (reference sequence). There are 15 residues in the CDR3. The germline V and J ends were trimmed by 1 base and 5 bases, with 14 bases remaining between them. DNA for the CDR3: TGTGCCAGCAGCTTAGTACAGGGAGAAAAAACTGAAGCTTTCTTT. Translation gives CASSLVQGEKTEAFF.